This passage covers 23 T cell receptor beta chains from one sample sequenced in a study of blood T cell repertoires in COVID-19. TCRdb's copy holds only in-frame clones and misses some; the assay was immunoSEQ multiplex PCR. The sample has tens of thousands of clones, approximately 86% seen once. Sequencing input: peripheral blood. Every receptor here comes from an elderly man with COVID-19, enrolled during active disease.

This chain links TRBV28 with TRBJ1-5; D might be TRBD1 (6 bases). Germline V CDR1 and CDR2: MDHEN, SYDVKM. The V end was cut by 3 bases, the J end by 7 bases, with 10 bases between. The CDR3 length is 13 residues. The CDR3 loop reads CASSFQGRQPQHF. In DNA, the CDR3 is TGTGCCAGCAGTTTCCAGGGGCGCCAGCCCCAGCATTTT.

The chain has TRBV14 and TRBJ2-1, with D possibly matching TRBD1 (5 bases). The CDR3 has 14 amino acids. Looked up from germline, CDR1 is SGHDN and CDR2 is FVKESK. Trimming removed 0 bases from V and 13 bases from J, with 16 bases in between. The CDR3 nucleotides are TGTGCCAGCAGCCAAGACGTACGAACAGGAAAACAGTTCTTC. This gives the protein CASSQDVRTGKQFF.

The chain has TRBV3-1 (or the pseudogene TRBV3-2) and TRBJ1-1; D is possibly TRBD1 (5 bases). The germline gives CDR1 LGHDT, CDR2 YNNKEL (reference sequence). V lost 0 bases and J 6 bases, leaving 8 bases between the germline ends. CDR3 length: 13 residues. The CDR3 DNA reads TGTGCCAGCAGCCAAGAGTGGGGCTCTGAAGCTTTCTTT. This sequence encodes CASSQEWGSEAFF.

CDR3: CASSLRGPHTEAFF. The CDR3 DNA reads TGTGCCAGCAGTTTAAGGGGGCCGCACACTGAAGCTTTCTTT. The chain joins TRBV27 to TRBJ1-1, with 7 bases that match TRBD1. CDR1 MNHEY and CDR2 SMNVEV come from the germline V gene (reference sequence). The CDR3 contains 14 residues. V trimming: 2 bases; J trimming: 3 bases; junction bases outside the gene matches: 3.

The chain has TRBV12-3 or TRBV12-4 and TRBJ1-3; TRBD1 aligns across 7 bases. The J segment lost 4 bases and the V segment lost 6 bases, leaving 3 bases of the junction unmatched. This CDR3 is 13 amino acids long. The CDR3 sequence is CASSRTGGNTIYF. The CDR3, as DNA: TGTGCCAGCAGCCGGACAGGCGGAAACACCATATATTTT.

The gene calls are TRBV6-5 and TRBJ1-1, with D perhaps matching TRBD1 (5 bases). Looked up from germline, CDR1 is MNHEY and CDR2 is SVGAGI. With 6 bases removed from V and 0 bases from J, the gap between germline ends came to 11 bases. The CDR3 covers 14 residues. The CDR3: CASSLDSMNTEAFF. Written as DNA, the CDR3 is TGTGCCAGCAGCCTAGACAGCATGAACACTGAAGCTTTCTTT.

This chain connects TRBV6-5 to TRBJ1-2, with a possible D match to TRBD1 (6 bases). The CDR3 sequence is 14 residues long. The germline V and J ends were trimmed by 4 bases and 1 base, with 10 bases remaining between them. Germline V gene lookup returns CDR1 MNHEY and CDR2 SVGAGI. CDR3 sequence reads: CASSSQGNNYGYTF. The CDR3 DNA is TGTGCCAGCAGTTCACAGGGAAATAACTATGGCTACACCTTC.

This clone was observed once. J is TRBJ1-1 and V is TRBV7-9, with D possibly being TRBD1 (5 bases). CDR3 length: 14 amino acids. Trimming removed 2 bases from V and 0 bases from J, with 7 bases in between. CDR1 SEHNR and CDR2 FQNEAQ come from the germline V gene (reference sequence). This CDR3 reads CASSLQGLNTEAFF. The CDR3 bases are TGTGCCAGCAGCTTACAGGGCTTGAACACTGAAGCTTTCTTT.

The CDR3 DNA reads as TGCGCCAGCAGCTTGGGAGGTTTTCTAGCCAAAAACATTCAGTACTTC. Protein: CASSLGGFLAKNIQYF. This chain uses TRBV5-1 with TRBJ2-4, with unresolved D. The CDR3 consists of 16 residues. The germline V and J ends were trimmed by 0 bases and 0 bases, with 10 bases remaining between them. Germline V gene data show CDR1 as SGHRS and CDR2 as YFSETQ. The variable domain in full, with the rest retrieved from reference TRBV5-1 and TRBJ2-4, is KAGVTQTPRYLIKTRGQQVTLSCSPISGHRSVSWYQQTPGQGLQFLFEYFSETQRNKGNFPGRFSGRQFSNSRSEMNVSTLELGDSALYLCASSLGGFLAKNIQYFGAGTRLSVL.

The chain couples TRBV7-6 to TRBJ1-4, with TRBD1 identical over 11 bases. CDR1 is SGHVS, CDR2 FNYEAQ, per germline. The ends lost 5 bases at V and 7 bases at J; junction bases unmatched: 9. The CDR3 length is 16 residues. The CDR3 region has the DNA TGTGCCAGCAGCCAGCCGGGACAGGGGGTGGCTGAAAAACTGTTTTTT. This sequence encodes CASSQPGQGVAEKLFF.

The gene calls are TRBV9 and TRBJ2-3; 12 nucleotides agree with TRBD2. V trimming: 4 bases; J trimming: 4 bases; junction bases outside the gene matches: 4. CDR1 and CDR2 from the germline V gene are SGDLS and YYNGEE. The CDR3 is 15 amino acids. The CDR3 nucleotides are TGTGCCAGCAGCACAACTAGCGGGGGGCCAGATACGCAGTATTTT. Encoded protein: CASSTTSGGPDTQYF.

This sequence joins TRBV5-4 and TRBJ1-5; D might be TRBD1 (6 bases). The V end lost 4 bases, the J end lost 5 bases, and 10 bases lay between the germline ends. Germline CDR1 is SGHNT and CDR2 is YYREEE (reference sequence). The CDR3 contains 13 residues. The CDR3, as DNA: TGTGCCAGCAGCATGAACAGGGATCAGCCCCAGCATTTT. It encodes CASSMNRDQPQHF.

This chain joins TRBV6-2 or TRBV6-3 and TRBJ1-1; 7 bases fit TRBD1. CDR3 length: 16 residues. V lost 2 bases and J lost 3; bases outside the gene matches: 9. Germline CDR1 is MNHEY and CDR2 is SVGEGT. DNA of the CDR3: TGTGCCAGCAGTTACGGACAGGTAGGAAGAGACACTGAAGCTTTCTTT. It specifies CASSYGQVGRDTEAFF.

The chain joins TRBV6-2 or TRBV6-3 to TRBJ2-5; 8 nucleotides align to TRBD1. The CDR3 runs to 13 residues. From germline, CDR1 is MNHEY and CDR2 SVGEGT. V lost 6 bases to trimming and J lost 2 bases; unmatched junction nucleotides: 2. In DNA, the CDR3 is TGTGCCAGCAGCCGGGACAGGCAAGAGACCCAGTACTTC. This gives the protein CASSRDRQETQYF.

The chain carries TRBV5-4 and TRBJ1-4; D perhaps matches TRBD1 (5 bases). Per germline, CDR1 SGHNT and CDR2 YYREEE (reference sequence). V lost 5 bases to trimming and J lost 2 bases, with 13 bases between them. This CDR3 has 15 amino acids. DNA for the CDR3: TGTGCCAGCAGGAAGCGGGGCCTCACTAATGAAAAACTGTTTTTT. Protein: CASRKRGLTNEKLFF.

The DNA for the CDR3 is TGTGCCAGCAGTTTCCGAGACGGACTAGCGGGGGGGCCGGACACCGGGGAGCTGTTTTTT. Translation gives CASSFRDGLAGGPDTGELFF. This chain links TRBV27 with TRBJ2-2; 15 nucleotides line up with TRBD2. The CDR3 extends over 20 amino acids. V was pared by 3 bases and J by 3 bases, with 11 bases of the junction left unmatched. The germline CDR1 and CDR2 sequences are MNHEY and SMNVEV (reference sequence).

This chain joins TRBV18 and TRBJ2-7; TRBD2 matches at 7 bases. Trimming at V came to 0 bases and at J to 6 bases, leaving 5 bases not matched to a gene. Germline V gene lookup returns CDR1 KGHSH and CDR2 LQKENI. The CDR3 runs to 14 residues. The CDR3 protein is CASSPPGGGGEQYF. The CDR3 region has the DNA TGTGCCAGCTCACCACCGGGCGGGGGTGGCGAGCAGTACTTC.

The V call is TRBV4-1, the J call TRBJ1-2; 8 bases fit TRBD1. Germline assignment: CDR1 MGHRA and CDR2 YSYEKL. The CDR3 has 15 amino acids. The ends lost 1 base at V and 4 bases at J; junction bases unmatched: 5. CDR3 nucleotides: TGCGCCAGCAGCCAAGCAAGACAGGGGATCTATGGCTACACCTTC. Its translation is CASSQARQGIYGYTF.

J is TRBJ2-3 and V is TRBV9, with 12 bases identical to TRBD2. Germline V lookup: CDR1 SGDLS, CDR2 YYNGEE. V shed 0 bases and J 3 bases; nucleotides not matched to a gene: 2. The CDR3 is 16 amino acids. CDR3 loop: CASSVEGTSGTDTQYF. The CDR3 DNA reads TGTGCCAGCAGCGTAGAGGGGACTAGCGGGACAGATACGCAGTATTTT.

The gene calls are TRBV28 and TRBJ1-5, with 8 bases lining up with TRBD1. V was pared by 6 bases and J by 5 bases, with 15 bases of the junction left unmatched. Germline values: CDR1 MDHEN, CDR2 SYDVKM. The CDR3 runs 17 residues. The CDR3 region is CASSEPSRGRGYQPQHF. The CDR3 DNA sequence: TGTGCCAGCAGCGAGCCATCCAGGGGGCGCGGGTATCAGCCCCAGCATTTT.

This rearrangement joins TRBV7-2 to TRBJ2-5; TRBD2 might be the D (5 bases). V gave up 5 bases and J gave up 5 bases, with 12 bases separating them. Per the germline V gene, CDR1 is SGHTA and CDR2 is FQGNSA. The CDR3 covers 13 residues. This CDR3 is CASSRTAGETQYF. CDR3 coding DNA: TGTGCCAGCAGCCGGACTGCGGGTGAGACCCAGTACTTC.

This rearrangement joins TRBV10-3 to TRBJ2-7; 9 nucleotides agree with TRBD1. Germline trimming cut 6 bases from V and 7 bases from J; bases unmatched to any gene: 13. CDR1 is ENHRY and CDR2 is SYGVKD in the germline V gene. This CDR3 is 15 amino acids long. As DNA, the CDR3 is TGTGCCATCAGGCGACAGGGGGAGATTGATTCGGAGCAGTACTTC. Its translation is CAIRRQGEIDSEQYF.

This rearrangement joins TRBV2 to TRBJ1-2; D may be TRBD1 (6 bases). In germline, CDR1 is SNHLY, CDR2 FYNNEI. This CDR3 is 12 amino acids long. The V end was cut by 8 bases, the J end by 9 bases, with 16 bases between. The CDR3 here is CASGPHRERYTF. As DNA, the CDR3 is TGTGCCAGCGGACCCCACAGGGAGCGCTACACCTTC. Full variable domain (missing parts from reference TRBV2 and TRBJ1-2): EPEVTQTPSHQVTQMGQEVILRCVPISNHLYFYWYRQILGQKVEFLVSFYNNEISEKSEIFDDQFSVERPDGSNFTLKIRSTKLEDSAMYFCASGPHRERYTFGSGTRLTVV.